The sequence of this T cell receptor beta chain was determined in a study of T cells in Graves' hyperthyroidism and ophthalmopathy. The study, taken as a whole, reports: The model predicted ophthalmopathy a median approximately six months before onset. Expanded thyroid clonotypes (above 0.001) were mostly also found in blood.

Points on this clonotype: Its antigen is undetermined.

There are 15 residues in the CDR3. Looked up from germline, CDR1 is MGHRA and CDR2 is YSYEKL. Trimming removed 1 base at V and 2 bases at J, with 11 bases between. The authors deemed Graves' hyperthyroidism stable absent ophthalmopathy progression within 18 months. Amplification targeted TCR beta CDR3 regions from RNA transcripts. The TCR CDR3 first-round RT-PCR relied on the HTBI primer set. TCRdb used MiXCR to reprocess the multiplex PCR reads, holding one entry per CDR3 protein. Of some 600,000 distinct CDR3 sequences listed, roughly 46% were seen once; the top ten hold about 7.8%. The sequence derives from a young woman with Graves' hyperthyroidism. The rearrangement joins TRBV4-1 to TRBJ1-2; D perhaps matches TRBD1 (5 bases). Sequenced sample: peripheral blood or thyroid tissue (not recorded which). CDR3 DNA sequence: TGCGCCAGCAGCCAAGTAGGCAGGGTGAACTATGGCTACACCTTC. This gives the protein CASSQVGRVNYGYTF.